Listed below are T cell receptor beta chains from one sample, sequenced in a study of cytomegalovirus exposure and HLA in healthy donors. Only in-frame clones appear in the TCRdb table, and some are missing; sequencing was by immunoSEQ multiplex PCR. The profile shows under 150,000 clones, 79% of them singletons. The sequencing sample was made of PBMCs. The receptors originated from a man under 40 in good health and CMV-seropositive. Each CDR3 is given with its conserved first and last residue. A D gene is named only where the DNA matches it firmly. Clone size is not always given. Where it is, it says once, few, many or a class for expanded clones.

>.|.|TRBJ1-6|TRBV28
CASSLYQGSPLHF
TGTGCCAGCAGTTTATATCAGGGGTCACCCCTCCACTTT
>once|.|TRBJ2-7|TRBV27
CASSLSRLNYEQYF
TGTGCCAGCAGTTTATCGAGGCTGAACTACGAGCAGTACTTC
>.|.|TRBJ2-2|TRBV9
CASSVAGGTTGELFF
TGTGCCAGCAGCGTAGCCGGCGGGACCACCGGGGAGCTGTTTTTT
>.|.|TRBJ2-6|TRBV2
CASIYRNSGANVLTF
TGTGCCAGCATCTACAGAAACTCTGGGGCCAACGTCCTGACTTTC
>.|.|TRBJ1-6|TRBV6-6
CAISRGIDSPLHF
TGTGCCATTTCGAGAGGTATCGATTCACCCCTCCACTTT
>once|.|TRBJ2-7|TRBV10-3
CAISILKSDEQYF
TGTGCCATCAGTATTCTAAAGTCGGACGAGCAGTACTTC
>.|.|TRBJ1-1|TRBV28
CASSPRGPNTEAFF
TGTGCCAGCAGCCCGCGGGGGCCGAACACTGAAGCTTTCTTT
>few|.|TRBJ1-1|TRBV6-5
CASSSVRGTEAFF
TGTGCCAGCAGTTCGGTAAGGGGCACTGAAGCTTTCTTT
>.|.|TRBJ1-2|TRBV10-3
CAISEDSLNNYGYTF
TGTGCCATCAGCGAGGACAGCCTAAATAACTATGGCTACACCTTC
>.|.|TRBJ2-1|TRBV11-2
CASRWGLVAYNEQFF
TGTGCCAGCAGGTGGGGCTTGGTCGCCTACAATGAGCAGTTCTTC
>.|.|TRBJ2-1|TRBV5-1
CASSSRQEFYNEQFF
TGCGCCAGCAGCTCTAGACAGGAGTTCTACAATGAGCAGTTCTTC
>few|TRBD2|TRBJ2-7|TRBV7-2
CASSLRLAPGEQYF
TGTGCCAGCAGCTTAAGACTAGCGCCGGGCGAGCAGTACTTC
>.|TRBD1|TRBJ2-7|TRBV5-5
CASSFTLRQGPYEQYF
TGTGCCAGCAGCTTCACGTTAAGACAGGGCCCCTACGAGCAGTACTTC
>.|.|TRBJ2-7|TRBV6-5
CASSLTVSYEQYF
TGTGCCAGCAGTTTGACAGTATCCTACGAGCAGTACTTC
>.|.|TRBJ2-5|TRBV10-3
CAISALATETQYF
TGTGCCATCAGTGCTCTAGCCACCGAGACCCAGTACTTC
>.|.|TRBJ1-1|TRBV4-3
CASSQEPPGGKDEAFF
TGCGCCAGCAGCCAGGAACCCCCCGGGGGAAAAGATGAAGCTTTCTTT
>.|.|TRBJ2-3|TRBV7-2
CASSFSGTSTDTQYF
TGTGCCAGCAGCTTCTCGGGGACTAGCACAGATACGCAGTATTTT
>.|TRBD2|TRBJ2-5|TRBV7-9
CASSPSGRAFGYQYF
TGTGCCAGCAGCCCGAGCGGGAGGGCCTTCGGTTACCAGTACTTC
>.|.|TRBJ1-5|TRBV28
CASRTGAGSNQPQHF
TGTGCCAGCAGAACCGGCGCAGGAAGCAATCAGCCCCAGCATTTT
>few|TRBD1|TRBJ2-7|TRBV15
CATSNRQGNFYEQYF
TGTGCCACCAGCAATAGACAGGGGAATTTCTACGAGCAGTACTTC